This paragraph reports one T cell receptor (beta chain). This clonotype appeared many times. It lacks a known antigen. Base quality data are lacking; no much larger clone is found one base away. Library creation used PCR. Sequencer: Illumina HiSeq 2500. Molecular barcoding was employed in the preparation of TCR libraries, with unique molecular identifiers being used to normalize TCRbeta repertoire quantification. TCRdb handled the public reads itself, with Q25 trimming in fastp and clone calling in MiXCR, and kept productive beta chains. Identical CDR3 protein sequences are pooled into one entry, listed with their most common genes and DNA. In all, the sample holds fewer than 250,000 distinct CDR3 sequences, and around 8% of those were seen once. Approximately 6.3% of the sample comes from the top ten. This entry comes from a study of T-cell reconstitution after alpha-beta-depleted transplantation in children (TCRdb year 2016). Looking at the study overall: Using TCR repertoire profiling, the study followed T-cell immune reconstitution in a quantitative way in children after TCRalphabeta/CD19-depleted allogeneic hematopoietic cell transplantation. Study-wide findings and limitations: In some patients, the high TCRbeta diversity seen at day 60 was put down to recipient T cells and intrathymic progenitors that had survived conditioning. The apparently early alphabetaT-cell count recovery about two months after transplant was reportedly dependent on only several hundred rapidly expanded clones derived from non-depleted graft cells. Over subsequent months, a decline in hyperexpanded clone frequencies was noted, and after one year, T-cell counts and TCRbeta diversity were mostly ascribed to newly produced T cells.

The CDR3 sequence holds 13 residues, the cysteine and phenylalanine included. Only the CDR3 region is kept as DNA, spanning 39 bases read in frame from base 1. V and J lose 5 bases and 2 bases, and a span of 10 bases separates them. Read against the paper, the sample's treatment or condition label means: allogeneic hematopoietic cell transplantation with graft depleted of TCRalphabeta T cells and CD19 B cells. TCRalphabeta/CD19-depleted allogeneic hematopoietic cell grafts were given to the transplant recipients, all of whom were children. The rearrangement joined TRBV12-3 or TRBV12-4 to TRBJ2-7; the D gene cannot be named for sure. The material was PBMCs, mostly from graft donor cells, obtained 180 days after TCRalphabeta/CD19-depleted stem cell transplant. The receptor comes from a male patient aged 10-17 years who had a stem cell transplant for acute lymphoblastic leukemia, so the T cells may come from the graft donor. The CDR3 protein: CASSRKGTYEQYF. Here is the DNA: TGTGCCAGCAGTCGGAAGGGAACCTACGAGCAGTACTTC.